The rows below give T cell receptor beta chains drawn from one sample of a study of cytomegalovirus exposure and HLA in healthy donors. The repertoire was sequenced with immunoSEQ multiplex PCR; TCRdb's copy has only in-frame clones and lacks some. The sample lists fewer than 200,000 clones, 70% to 90% seen once, with 1.5% to 2% in the top ten. Sequencing was done on a sample of PBMCs. The source is a woman under 30 in good health and CMV-seronegative. Each CDR3 is given with its conserved first and last residue. The D gene is left open where the match is weak. Not all rows give a size; the values are once, few, many and, for expanded clones, a class.

CDR3: CSAGFSEAFF
DNA: TGCAGCGCAGGGTTTAGTGAAGCTTTCTTT
size: -
V: TRBV29-1
D: -
J: TRBJ1-1

CDR3: CASGDLTGFEQYF
DNA: TGCGCCAGCGGAGACCTGACAGGGTTCGAGCAGTACTTC
size: -
V: TRBV4-1
D: TRBD1
J: TRBJ2-7

CDR3: CASSSGQGRTEAFF
DNA: TGTGCCAGTAGTAGCGGACAGGGGAGGACTGAAGCTTTCTTT
size: -
V: TRBV19
D: TRBD1
J: TRBJ1-1

CDR3: CTSSRTGSNNSPLHF
DNA: TGTACCAGCAGCAGGACAGGGTCGAATAACTCACCCCTCCACTTT
size: -
V: TRBV9
D: TRBD1
J: TRBJ1-6

CDR3: CASSSGQNYGYTF
DNA: TGTGCCAGCAGTTCGGGACAGAACTATGGCTACACCTTC
size: -
V: TRBV7-6
D: TRBD1
J: TRBJ1-2

CDR3: CASSLGTVVLQETQYF
DNA: TGCGCCAGCAGCTTGGGGACAGTGGTCCTCCAAGAGACCCAGTACTTC
size: once
V: TRBV5-1
D: -
J: TRBJ2-5

CDR3: CASSQTGRQEKLFF
DNA: TGCGCCAGCAGCCAGACAGGCCGCCAGGAAAAACTGTTTTTT
size: -
V: TRBV5-1
D: -
J: TRBJ1-4

CDR3: CASSVSLAGEQETQYF
DNA: TGTGCCAGCAGTGTCTCGCTAGCGGGGGAACAAGAGACCCAGTACTTC
size: -
V: TRBV2
D: TRBD2
J: TRBJ2-5

CDR3: CATGTGLSNSPLHF
DNA: TGTGCCACAGGGACAGGGCTATCTAATTCACCCCTCCACTTT
size: once
V: TRBV2
D: TRBD1
J: TRBJ1-6

CDR3: CASSLSRQYRMNTEAFF
DNA: TGTGCCAGCAGTTTATCAAGACAGTATAGAATGAACACTGAAGCTTTCTTT
size: -
V: TRBV27
D: -
J: TRBJ1-1

CDR3: CASSFTSGGSYEQYF
DNA: TGTGCCAGCTCGTTCACTAGCGGGGGATCTTACGAGCAGTACTTC
size: -
V: TRBV18
D: TRBD2
J: TRBJ2-7